These T cell receptor beta chains were read from a single sample in a study of OX40 agonist ivuxolimab in advanced cancers. This table comes from immunoSEQ multiplex PCR, and its TCRdb copy is limited to in-frame clones, with some not included. The data contain some 90,000 clones, around 90% of them seen just once; the ten biggest clones take up about 0.35%. The specimen comprised CD4+ or CD8+ T cells sorted from blood, sampled in a trial of the OX40 agonist ivuxolimab. The receptors come from an adult with an advanced solid tumor such as melanoma, head and neck, liver or kidney cancer. The CDR3 runs from the conserved cysteine through the conserved F or W. A D gene is named only where the DNA matches it firmly. Rows may omit the clone size; those that give it use once, few, many or a size class.

J gene: TRBJ1-4
D gene: .
V gene: TRBV6-6
clone size: .
CDR3 protein: CASVDPPEDEKLFF
CDR3 DNA: TGTGCCAGCGTAGACCCCCCGGAGGATGAAAAACTGTTTTTT

J gene: TRBJ2-1
D gene: TRBD1
V gene: TRBV7-3
clone size: .
CDR3 protein: CASSSDRGTPKQFF
CDR3 DNA: TGTGCCAGCAGTTCGGACAGGGGAACACCAAAGCAGTTCTTC

J gene: TRBJ2-6
D gene: .
V gene: TRBV7-6
clone size: .
CDR3 protein: CASSFEGGSGANVLTF
CDR3 DNA: TGTGCCAGCAGCTTCGAAGGGGGGTCTGGGGCCAACGTCCTGACTTTC

J gene: TRBJ1-3
D gene: TRBD1
V gene: TRBV15
clone size: .
CDR3 protein: CATSGGTAGNTIYF
CDR3 DNA: TGTGCCACCAGCGGAGGGACAGCTGGAAACACCATATATTTT

J gene: TRBJ1-5
D gene: .
V gene: TRBV6-1
clone size: .
CDR3 protein: CASTGTGRQPQHF
CDR3 DNA: TGTGCCAGCACCGGGACGGGACGACAGCCCCAGCATTTT

J gene: TRBJ2-3
D gene: TRBD2
V gene: TRBV9
clone size: .
CDR3 protein: CASSAYGGGDPADTQYF
CDR3 DNA: TGTGCCAGCAGCGCCTACGGCGGGGGAGACCCCGCAGATACGCAGTATTTT

J gene: TRBJ2-5
D gene: .
V gene: TRBV2
clone size: .
CDR3 protein: CASSDWGRETQYF
CDR3 DNA: TGTGCCAGCAGTGATTGGGGTAGGGAGACCCAGTACTTC

J gene: TRBJ2-3
D gene: TRBD2
V gene: TRBV4-2
clone size: .
CDR3 protein: CASSQDPGTSGKDTQYF
CDR3 DNA: TGTGCCAGCAGCCAAGATCCAGGGACTAGCGGGAAGGATACGCAGTATTTT

J gene: TRBJ2-1
D gene: .
V gene: TRBV5-1
clone size: .
CDR3 protein: CASTKQEGPYNEQFF
CDR3 DNA: TGCGCCAGCACCAAACAGGAGGGTCCCTACAATGAGCAGTTCTTC

J gene: TRBJ2-7
D gene: .
V gene: TRBV6-5
clone size: .
CDR3 protein: CASSYYGGTKYF
CDR3 DNA: TGTGCCAGCAGTTACTATGGGGGGACGAAGTACTTC

J gene: TRBJ2-1
D gene: TRBD1
V gene: TRBV5-8
clone size: .
CDR3 protein: CASSLGTGSLQRQFF
CDR3 DNA: TGTGCCAGCAGCTTAGGGACAGGGAGTTTACAAAGGCAGTTCTTC

J gene: TRBJ2-7
D gene: TRBD1
V gene: TRBV6-5
clone size: once
CDR3 protein: CASRRQGAYYEQYF
CDR3 DNA: TGTGCCAGCAGGCGACAGGGCGCATACTACGAGCAGTACTTC

J gene: TRBJ2-7
D gene: .
V gene: TRBV19
clone size: once
CDR3 protein: CASSIGHAYEQYF
CDR3 DNA: TGTGCCAGTAGTATAGGACACGCCTACGAGCAGTACTTC

J gene: TRBJ2-7
D gene: .
V gene: TRBV4-2
clone size: .
CDR3 protein: CASSIQQGQQYF
CDR3 DNA: TGTGCCAGCAGCATTCAACAGGGACAGCAGTACTTC

J gene: TRBJ1-3
D gene: .
V gene: TRBV28
clone size: .
CDR3 protein: CASSLLGQGVNTIYF
CDR3 DNA: TGTGCCAGCAGTTTACTGGGACAAGGAGTAAACACCATATATTTT

J gene: TRBJ1-1
D gene: .
V gene: TRBV18
clone size: .
CDR3 protein: CASSRTENTEAFF
CDR3 DNA: TGTGCCAGCTCACGGACAGAGAACACTGAAGCTTTCTTT